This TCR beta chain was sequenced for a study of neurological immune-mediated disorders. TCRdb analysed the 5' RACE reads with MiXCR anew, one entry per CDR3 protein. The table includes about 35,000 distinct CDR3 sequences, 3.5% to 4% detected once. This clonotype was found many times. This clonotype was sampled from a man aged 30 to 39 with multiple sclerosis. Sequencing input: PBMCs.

CDR3 amino acids: CASEGGYSNQPQHF. DNA for the CDR3: TGTGCCAGCGAGGGCGGTTATAGCAATCAGCCCCAGCATTTT. The rearrangement joins TRBV6-2 or TRBV6-3 to TRBJ1-5, with D unresolved. CDR1 and CDR2 (germline): MNHEY, SVGEGT. Trimming took 8 bases from V and 0 from J, leaving 11 bases between them. This CDR3 is built from 14 residues.